This record looks at one T cell receptor (beta chain) sequence and its context. The antigen is not known. This table comes from immunoSEQ multiplex PCR, and its TCRdb copy is limited to in-frame clones, with some not included. The data contain roughly 34,000 clones, approximately 96% of them singletons. The data are from a study of T cells in tuberculosis. The study, taken as a whole, reports: Smaller distances to GMM-specific TCRs suggested their expansion in active tuberculosis. Classification accuracy was 87% (AUROC roughly 0.88) with the GMM-specific repertoire. Shorter CDR3-alpha in active tuberculosis partly drove smaller distances.

At study entry, adolescents had tuberculin skin tests and IGRA screening. V was pared by 3 bases and J by 9 bases, with 18 bases between. This CDR3 is 15 amino acids long. The germline gives CDR1 MNHEY, CDR2 SVGAGI. Sequencing input: PBMCs. The TCR sequence derives from a donor aged 10-35 years with latent tuberculosis or without tuberculosis infection. This sequence joins TRBV6-5 and TRBJ2-1; D possibly corresponds to TRBD2 (6 bases). The CDR3 DNA sequence: TGTGCCAGCAGTTATGGGGGGAGTGGTTCCGTTGAGCAGTTCTTC. Residues: CASSYGGSGSVEQFF.